The entry that follows covers one T cell receptor (beta chain) sequence. Antigen: not known. Sequencing used immunoSEQ multiplex PCR; TCRdb keeps in-frame clones, though not all of them. Of around 31,000 clones listed, roughly 81% are singletons. This entry belongs to a study of early stage breast cancer tumors. Study-wide results and limits: Tumors had approximately 2.7-fold higher T cell density and higher clonality than adjacent normal breast tissue. In about 90% of the 16 patients, blood comparison separated tumor from normal breast. Bulk DNA sequencing of unsorted cells missed chain pairing and markers.

This TCR derives from a person aged 30-39 years with breast cancer. The sample comprised breast tumor tissue.

The CDR3 coding sequence is TGTGCCTGGAGTGTACTAGGGACAAGCAATCAGCCCCAGCATTTT. Translation gives CAWSVLGTSNQPQHF. The V and J genes are TRBV30 and TRBJ1-5; D is perhaps TRBD1 (6 bases). The CDR3 spans 15 residues. The V gene lost 0 bases and the J gene lost 1 base, with 10 bases spanning the gap. Germline V gives CDR1 GTSNPN, CDR2 SVGIG (reference sequence).